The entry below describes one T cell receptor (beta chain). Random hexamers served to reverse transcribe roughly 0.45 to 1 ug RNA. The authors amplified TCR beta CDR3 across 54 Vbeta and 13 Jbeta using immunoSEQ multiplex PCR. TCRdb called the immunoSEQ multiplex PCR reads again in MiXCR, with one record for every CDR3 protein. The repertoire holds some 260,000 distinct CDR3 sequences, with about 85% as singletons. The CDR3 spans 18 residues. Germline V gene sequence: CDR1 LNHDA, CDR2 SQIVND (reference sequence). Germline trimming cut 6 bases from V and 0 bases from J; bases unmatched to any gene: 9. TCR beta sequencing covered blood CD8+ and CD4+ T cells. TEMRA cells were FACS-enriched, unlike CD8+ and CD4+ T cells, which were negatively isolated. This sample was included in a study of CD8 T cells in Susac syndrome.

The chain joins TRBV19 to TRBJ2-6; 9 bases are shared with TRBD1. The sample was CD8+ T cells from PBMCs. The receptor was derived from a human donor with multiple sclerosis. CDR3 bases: TGTGCCAGTAGATCTCCGGGACAGGGTGTCTCTGGGGCCAACGTCCTGACTTTC. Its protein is CASRSPGQGVSGANVLTF.